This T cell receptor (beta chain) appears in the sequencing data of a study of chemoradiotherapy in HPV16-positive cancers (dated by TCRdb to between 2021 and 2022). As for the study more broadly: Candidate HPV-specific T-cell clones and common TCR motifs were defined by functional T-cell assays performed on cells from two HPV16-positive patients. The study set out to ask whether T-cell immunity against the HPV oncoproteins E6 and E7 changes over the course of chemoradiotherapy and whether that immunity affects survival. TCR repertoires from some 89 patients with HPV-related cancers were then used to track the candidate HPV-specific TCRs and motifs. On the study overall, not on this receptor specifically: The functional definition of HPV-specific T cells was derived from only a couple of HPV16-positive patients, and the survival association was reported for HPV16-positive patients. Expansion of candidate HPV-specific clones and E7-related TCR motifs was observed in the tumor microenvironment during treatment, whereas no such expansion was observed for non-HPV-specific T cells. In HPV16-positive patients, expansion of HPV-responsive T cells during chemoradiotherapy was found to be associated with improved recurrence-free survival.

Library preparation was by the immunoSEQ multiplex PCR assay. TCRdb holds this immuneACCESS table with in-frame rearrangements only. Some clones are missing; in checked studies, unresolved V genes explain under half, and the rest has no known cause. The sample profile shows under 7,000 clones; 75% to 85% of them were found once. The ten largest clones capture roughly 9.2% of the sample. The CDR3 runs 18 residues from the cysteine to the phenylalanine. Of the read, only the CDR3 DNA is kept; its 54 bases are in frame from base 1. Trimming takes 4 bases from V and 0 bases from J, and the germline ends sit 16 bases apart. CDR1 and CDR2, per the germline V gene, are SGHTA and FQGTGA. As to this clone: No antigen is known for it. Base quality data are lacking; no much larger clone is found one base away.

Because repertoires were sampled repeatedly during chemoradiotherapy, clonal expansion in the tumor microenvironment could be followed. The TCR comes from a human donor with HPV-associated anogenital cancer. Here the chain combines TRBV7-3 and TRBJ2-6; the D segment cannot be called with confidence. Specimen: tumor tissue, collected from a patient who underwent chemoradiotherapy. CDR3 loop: CASSSHYRTTSGANVLTF. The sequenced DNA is TGTGCCAGCAGCTCCCATTACCGGACCACCTCTGGGGCCAACGTCCTGACTTTC. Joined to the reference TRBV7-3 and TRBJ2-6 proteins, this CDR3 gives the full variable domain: GAGVSQTPSNKVTEKGKYVELRCDPISGHTALYWYRQSLGQGPEFLIYFQGTGAADDSGLPNDRFFAVRPEGSVSTLKIQRTERGDSAVYLCASSSHYRTTSGANVLTFGAGSRLTVL.